This T cell receptor (beta chain) was recorded in a study of glioma-infiltrating T cells after dendritic cell vaccination. The table lists this clone with a few counts. Germline V gene data show CDR1 as LNHDA and CDR2 as SQIVND (reference sequence). The V and J ends lost 7 bases and 0 bases, in that order; junction bases with no gene match: 6. The CDR3 runs 15 residues. Described time point: after dendritic cell vaccination, including at tumor progression/relapse. The table came from immunoSEQ multiplex PCR; TCRdb's copy has only in-frame clones and leaves some out. The sample lists 100,000 or so clones; approximately 84% were seen once.

The TCR sequence derives from a human donor with glioblastoma. Sequenced material: blood, taken after dendritic cell vaccination. The rearrangement uses TRBV19 and TRBJ1-2; TRBD1 matches at 9 bases. The CDR3 loop is CASTLRQGANYGYTF. In DNA, the CDR3 is TGTGCCAGTACCCTTCGACAGGGGGCTAACTATGGCTACACCTTC.